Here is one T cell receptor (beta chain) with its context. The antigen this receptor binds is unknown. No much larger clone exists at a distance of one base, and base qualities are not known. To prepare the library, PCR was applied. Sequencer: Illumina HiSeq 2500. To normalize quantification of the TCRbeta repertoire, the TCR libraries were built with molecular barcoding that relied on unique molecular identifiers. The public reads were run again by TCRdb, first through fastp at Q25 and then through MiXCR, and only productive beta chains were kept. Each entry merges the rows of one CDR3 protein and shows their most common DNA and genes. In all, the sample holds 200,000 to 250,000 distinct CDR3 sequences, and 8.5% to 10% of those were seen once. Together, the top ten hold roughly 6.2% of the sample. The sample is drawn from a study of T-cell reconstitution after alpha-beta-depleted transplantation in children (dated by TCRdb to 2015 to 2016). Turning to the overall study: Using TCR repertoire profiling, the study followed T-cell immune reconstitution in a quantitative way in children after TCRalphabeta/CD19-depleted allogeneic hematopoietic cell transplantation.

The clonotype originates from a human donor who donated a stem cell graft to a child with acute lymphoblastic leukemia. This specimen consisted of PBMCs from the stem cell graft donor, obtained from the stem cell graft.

The sequenced DNA: TGCGCCAGCAGCAACGGACAGGGCGCATCGAACACTGAAGCTTTCTTT. Translated, it reads CASSNGQGASNTEAFF. In this chain, TRBV5-1 is recombined with TRBJ1-1; 8 bases in the middle match TRBD1. V is pruned by 4 bases and J by 1 base, leaving 9 bases of the junction without a gene match. The CDR3 numbers 16 residues from cysteine through phenylalanine. Kept here is only the CDR3 DNA, which spans 48 bases and is read in frame from base 1. As encoded in the germline V gene, CDR1 is SGHRS while CDR2 is YFSETQ.